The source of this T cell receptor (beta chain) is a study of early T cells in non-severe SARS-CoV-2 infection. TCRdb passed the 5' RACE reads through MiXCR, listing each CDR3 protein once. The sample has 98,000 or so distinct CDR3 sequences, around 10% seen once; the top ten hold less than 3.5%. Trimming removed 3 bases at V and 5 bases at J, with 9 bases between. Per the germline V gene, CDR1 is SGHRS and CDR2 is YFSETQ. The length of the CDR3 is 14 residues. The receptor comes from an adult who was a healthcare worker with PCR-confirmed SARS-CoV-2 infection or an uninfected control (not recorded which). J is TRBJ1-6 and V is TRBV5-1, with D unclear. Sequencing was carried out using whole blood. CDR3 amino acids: CASSSRDNNSPLHF. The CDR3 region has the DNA TGCGCCAGCAGCTCCCGGGATAATAATTCACCCCTCCACTTT. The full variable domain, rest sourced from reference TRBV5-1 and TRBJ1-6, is KAGVTQTPRYLIKTRGQQVTLSCSPISGHRSVSWYQQTPGQGLQFLFEYFSETQRNKGNFPGRFSGRQFSNSRSEMNVSTLELGDSALYLCASSSRDNNSPLHFGNGTRLTVT.